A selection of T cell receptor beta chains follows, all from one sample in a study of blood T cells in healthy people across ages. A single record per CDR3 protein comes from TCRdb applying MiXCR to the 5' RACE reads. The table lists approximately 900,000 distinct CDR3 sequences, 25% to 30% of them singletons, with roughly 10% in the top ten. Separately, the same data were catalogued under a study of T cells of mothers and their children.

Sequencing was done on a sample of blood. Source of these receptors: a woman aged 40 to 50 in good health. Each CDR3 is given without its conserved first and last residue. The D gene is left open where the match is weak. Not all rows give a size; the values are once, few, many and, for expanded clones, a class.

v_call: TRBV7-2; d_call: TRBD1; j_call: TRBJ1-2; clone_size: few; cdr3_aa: ASSLRGTGTQSYGYT
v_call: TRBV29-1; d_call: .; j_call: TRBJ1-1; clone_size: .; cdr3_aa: SVEGLENTEAF
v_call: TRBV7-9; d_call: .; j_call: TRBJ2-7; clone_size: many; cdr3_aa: ASAIVSNYEQY
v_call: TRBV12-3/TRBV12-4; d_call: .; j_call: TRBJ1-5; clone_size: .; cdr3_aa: ASTYGGDNQPQH
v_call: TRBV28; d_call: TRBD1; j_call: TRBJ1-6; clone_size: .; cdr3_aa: ASDRGASPLH
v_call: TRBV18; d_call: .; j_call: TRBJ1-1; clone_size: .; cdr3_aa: ASSPRETGVNTEAF
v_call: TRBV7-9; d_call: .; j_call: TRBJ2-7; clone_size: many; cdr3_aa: ASTTEGYEQY
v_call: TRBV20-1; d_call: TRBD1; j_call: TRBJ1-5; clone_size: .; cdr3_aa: SATGQGGQPQH
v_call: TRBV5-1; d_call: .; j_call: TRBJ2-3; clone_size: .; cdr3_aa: ASRGPGSTDTQY
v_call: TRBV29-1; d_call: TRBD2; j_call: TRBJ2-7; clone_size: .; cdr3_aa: SVSGGQYNEQY
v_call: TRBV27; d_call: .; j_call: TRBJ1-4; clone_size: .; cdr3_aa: ANSDGSPNEKLF
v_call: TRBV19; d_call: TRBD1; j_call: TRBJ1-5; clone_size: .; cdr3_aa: ASSPLTGDSNQPQH
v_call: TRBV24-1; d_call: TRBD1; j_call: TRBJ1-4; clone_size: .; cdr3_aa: ATSDQTGWDEKLF
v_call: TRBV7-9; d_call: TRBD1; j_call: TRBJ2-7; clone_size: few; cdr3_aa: ASSLEDRGTYEQY
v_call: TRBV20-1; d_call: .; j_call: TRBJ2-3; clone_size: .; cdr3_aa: SVWGSRGGTDTQY
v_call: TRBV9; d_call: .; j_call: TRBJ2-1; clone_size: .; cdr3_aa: ASSSGGLNEQF
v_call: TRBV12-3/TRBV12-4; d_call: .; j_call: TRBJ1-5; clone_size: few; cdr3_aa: ASLPTGVNQPQH
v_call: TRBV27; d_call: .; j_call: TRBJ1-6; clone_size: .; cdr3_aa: ASSLVGSYNSPLH
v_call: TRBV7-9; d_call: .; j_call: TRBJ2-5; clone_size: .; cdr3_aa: ASSLATGRFQETQY
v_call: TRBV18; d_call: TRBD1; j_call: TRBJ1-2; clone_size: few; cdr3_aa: ASSSPGQGYYGYT
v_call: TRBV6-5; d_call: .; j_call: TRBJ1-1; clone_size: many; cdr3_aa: ASKQGRGNTEAF